This is a list of T cell receptor beta chains from one sample in a study of post-analysis software for immune sequencing data. TCRdb fed the PCR reads into MiXCR, producing one record per CDR3 protein. The sample has under 200,000 distinct CDR3 sequences, under 40% seen once. The sample consisted of blood, taken after autologous hematopoietic stem cell transplantation. The receptors shown here come from a girl aged 10 to 17 with multiple sclerosis. Both conserved end residues are part of each CDR3.

V	J	length	CDR3
TRBV4-3	NA	15	CASSQEQDRSYEQYF
TRBV7-8	TRBJ2-3	14	CASSSGHTTDTQYF
TRBV5-6	TRBJ2-7	12	CASSGFFYEQYF
TRBV20-1	TRBJ2-2	16	CSARRPGREGTGELFF
TRBV10-3	TRBJ2-1	12	CAISEEANEQFF
TRBV6-2/TRBV6-3	TRBJ2-1	16	CASRISGYASYNEQFF
TRBV6-2/TRBV6-3	TRBJ2-1	14	CASSHRRIDNEQFF
TRBV20-1	TRBJ2-3	17	CSAREVSVQQPLGTQYF
TRBV6-5	TRBJ2-7	15	CASRAGTGGYYEQYF
TRBV4-2	TRBJ2-2	11	CASSPNRELFF
TRBV12-3/TRBV12-4	TRBJ2-1	17	CASSLFPGTSGKNEQFF
TRBV3-1	TRBJ2-7	15	CASSRVGGVGDEQYF
TRBV20-1	TRBJ2-1	15	CSARGTSGRSDEQFF
TRBV12-3/TRBV12-4	TRBJ1-4	12	CASAGGGEKLFF
TRBV10-3	TRBJ2-7	15	CAISEGADSAYEQYF
TRBV19	TRBJ2-1	15	CASSAYTGTSGEVFF
TRBV20-1	TRBJ1-2	13	CSATLRDGMGYTF
TRBV29-1	TRBJ1-2	13	CSAGRQGNYGYTF
TRBV12-3/TRBV12-4	TRBJ2-7	12	CASSLQQYEQYF
TRBV12-3/TRBV12-4	TRBJ1-5	16	CASSPQTGRGYQPQHF
TRBV7-7	TRBJ2-1	13	CASSPDRAGEQFF
TRBV7-2	TRBJ2-5	16	CASSLGRADYSYKQYF
TRBV5-1	TRBJ2-1	14	CASHFTGDYNEQFF
TRBV3-1	TRBJ2-2	14	CATGGSGDTGELFF
TRBV5-1	TRBJ2-7	12	CASSRDAYEQYF
TRBV2	TRBJ2-5	16	CASREREIYLQETQYF
TRBV7-6	TRBJ2-7	15	CASSSTSSGSYEQYF